A single sample gave rise to the 14 T cell receptor beta chains below, sequenced in a study of CD8 T cells in ankylosing spondylitis. Whole-study results and caveats: For ankylosing spondylitis blood, a TCR beta motif of roughly 8 highly homologous variants appeared characteristic.

TCRdb recomputed calls from the 5' RACE reads with MiXCR, one row per CDR3 protein. This table holds hundreds of thousands of distinct CDR3 sequences, 12% found once. These receptors lack a known antigen. The sequencing input was blood, either unsorted or a sorted T cell fraction (not recorded which). These receptors all stem from a male donor with ankylosing spondylitis.

This clonotype was recorded at least ten times. V usage is TRBV5-1 and J usage is TRBJ2-1; 8 bases are shared with TRBD1. Germline-derived CDR1 and CDR2 are SGHRS and YFSETQ. With V trimmed by 2 bases and J by 4 bases, 5 bases remained unmatched. This CDR3 spans 15 amino acids. Written as DNA, the CDR3 is TGCGCCAGCAGCTTCCGGGACAGGAGATACAATGAGCAGTTCTTC. This sequence encodes CASSFRDRRYNEQFF.

The rearrangement links TRBV11-2 to TRBJ1-2; 10 positions match TRBD1. V gave up 5 bases and J gave up 7 bases; unmatched junction bases: 4. The CDR3 contains 13 residues. Germline V lookup: CDR1 SGHAT, CDR2 FQNNGV. The DNA for the CDR3 is TGTGCCAGCAGCCATCGGACAGGGGGTGGCTACACCTTC. Translation gives CASSHRTGGGYTF. Supplemented by reference TRBV11-2 and TRBJ1-2, the full variable domain reads EAGVAQSPRYKIIEKRQSVAFWCNPISGHATLYWYQQILGQGPKLLIQFQNNGVVDDSQLPKDRFSAERLKGVDSTLKIQPAKLEDSAVYLCASSHRTGGGYTFGSGTRLTVV.

This clonotype has a handful of counts. V and J are TRBV5-1 and TRBJ2-5; 10 bases line up with TRBD1. V lost 4 bases to trimming and J lost 6 bases; unmatched junction nucleotides: 12. Germline CDR1 reads SGHRS; CDR2 reads YFSETQ. This CDR3 has 16 residues. Here the CDR3 DNA reads TGCGCCAGCAGCCCCCAGAGTTTGACAGGGGGCCAGACCCAGTACTTC. Translated, it gives CASSPQSLTGGQTQYF.

The chain employs TRBV10-1 and TRBJ2-2; either TRBD1 or TRBD2 may supply D (5 bases each). The V gene lost 3 bases and the J gene lost 1 base, with 18 bases spanning the gap. Germline values: CDR1 WNHNN, CDR2 SYGVQD (reference sequence). This CDR3 has 18 residues. The CDR3: CASSDLIGAAGNTGELFF. Written as DNA, the CDR3 is TGCGCCAGCAGTGATCTTATCGGGGCTGCGGGGAACACCGGGGAGCTGTTTTTT.

This clonotype was found a few times. The chain combines TRBV7-2 with TRBJ1-6; D gene unclear. Germline V gene lookup returns CDR1 SGHTA and CDR2 FQGNSA. CDR3 length equals 14 residues. The ends were cut back, 3 bases at V and 9 bases at J, with 12 bases in the middle. CDR3 DNA sequence: TGTGCCAGCAGCTTTGGACCCACGAGTTCACCCCTCCACTTT. Translation gives CASSFGPTSSPLHF.

Concerning this clonotype itself: A single base separates this from a much larger clone, so it may be a read error. The chain combines TRBV11-1 with TRBJ2-2; D could derive from TRBD1 or TRBD2 (6 bases each). V was shortened by 5 bases and J by 2 bases, with 21 bases between the two germline ends. The CDR3 is 18 amino acids. The germline V gene encodes CDR1 SGHAT and CDR2 FQDESV (reference sequence). The CDR3 DNA sequence: TGTGCCAGCAGCCCCGCCTTTTGGGGGGCGACCAACACCGGGGAGCTGTTTTTT. Its protein product is CASSPAFWGATNTGELFF.

The chain joins TRBV20-1 to TRBJ2-3, with a possible D match to TRBD2 (6 bases). The CDR3 length is 13 residues. Deletions cut 6 bases from V and 4 bases from J, with 14 bases between. The V gene's germline CDR1 is DFQATT and CDR2 SNEGSKA (reference sequence). The DNA of the CDR3 is TGCAGTGCCGGGGGACTTTCTTCAGATACGCAGTATTTT. It translates to CSAGGLSSDTQYF.

Only a few counts were recorded for this clonotype. The chain couples TRBV10-1 to TRBJ1-4; the D is unclear. The CDR3 is made up of 12 amino acids. The V gene's germline CDR1 is WNHNN and CDR2 SYGVQD (reference sequence). V gave up 11 bases and J gave up 0 bases, with 7 bases separating them. This CDR3 is CAQRATNEKLFF. The CDR3 coding sequence is TGCGCCCAGCGGGCAACTAATGAAAAACTGTTTTTT.

This clonotype came up many times. The chain joins TRBV5-6 to TRBJ1-2; D is possibly TRBD1 (5 bases). Trimming removed 2 bases from V and 4 bases from J, with 9 bases in between. Germline CDR1 and CDR2: SGHDT and YYEEEE. This CDR3 has 13 amino acids. The CDR3: CASSLPGPYGYTF. CDR3 DNA sequence: TGTGCCAGCAGCTTACCGGGACCCTATGGCTACACCTTC.

V is TRBV28 and J is TRBJ2-7, with D perhaps TRBD1 (6 bases). The CDR3 consists of 14 residues. Trimming took off 2 bases at V and 8 bases at J, with 16 bases between the two ends. Germline CDR1 and CDR2: MDHEN and SYDVKM. The CDR3 coding sequence is TGTGCCAGCAGTTTACCGGGGACAATTACGCAGCAGTACTTC. It encodes CASSLPGTITQQYF.

This clonotype was counted many times. The CDR3 bases are TGTGCCAGCAGTCCCTTTTTAGCCTATGGCTACACCTTC. Its translation is CASSPFLAYGYTF. The rearrangement joins TRBV6-6 to TRBJ1-2; no clear D. V lost 5 bases, J lost 4 bases, and 11 bases lay in between. There are 13 residues in the CDR3. Per germline, CDR1 MNHNY and CDR2 SVGAGI (reference sequence).

This clonotype was found many times. V gene TRBV5-1 combines with J gene TRBJ2-1; 9 bases align to TRBD2. The germline CDR1 and CDR2 sequences are SGHRS and YFSETQ. The V gene end was trimmed by 2 bases and the J gene end by 5 bases; junction bases not matched to a gene: 5. This CDR3 has 15 residues. The CDR3 spells CASSFSGSRDNEQFF. For the CDR3, the DNA is TGCGCCAGCAGCTTTAGCGGGAGTAGGGACAATGAGCAGTTCTTC.

This clonotype was counted between two and nine times. This chain joins TRBV28 and TRBJ1-6; 8 bases map to TRBD1. This CDR3 is built from 13 residues. The germline V gene has CDR1 MDHEN and CDR2 SYDVKM. Trimming cost V 7 bases and J 14 bases; bases outside gene matches: 10. CDR3 sequence: CASNRDRSPSLHF. The DNA of the CDR3 is TGTGCCAGCAACCGGGACAGGTCTCCGTCCCTCCACTTT.

CDR3 in DNA: TGTGCCAGCACCGTAGGAACAGGGAATAGAGGCTACACCTTC. As protein: CASTVGTGNRGYTF. V gene TRBV6-1 combines with J gene TRBJ1-2, with a tentative D call TRBD1 (6 bases). V dropped 7 bases and J dropped 8 bases, with 20 bases sitting between them. This CDR3 contains 14 residues. Germline CDR1 is MNHNS and CDR2 is SASEGT.